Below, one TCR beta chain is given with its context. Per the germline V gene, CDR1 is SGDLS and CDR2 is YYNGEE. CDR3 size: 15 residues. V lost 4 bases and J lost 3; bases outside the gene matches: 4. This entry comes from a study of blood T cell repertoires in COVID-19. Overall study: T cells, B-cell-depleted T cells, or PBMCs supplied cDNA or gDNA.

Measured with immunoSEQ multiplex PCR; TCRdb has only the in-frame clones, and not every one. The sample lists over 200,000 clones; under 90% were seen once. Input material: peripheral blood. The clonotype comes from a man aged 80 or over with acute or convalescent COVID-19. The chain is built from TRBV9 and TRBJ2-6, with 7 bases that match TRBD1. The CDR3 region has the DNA TGTGCCAGCAGCACCGCAGGGGGTGGGGCCAACGTCCTGACTTTC. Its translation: CASSTAGGGANVLTF.